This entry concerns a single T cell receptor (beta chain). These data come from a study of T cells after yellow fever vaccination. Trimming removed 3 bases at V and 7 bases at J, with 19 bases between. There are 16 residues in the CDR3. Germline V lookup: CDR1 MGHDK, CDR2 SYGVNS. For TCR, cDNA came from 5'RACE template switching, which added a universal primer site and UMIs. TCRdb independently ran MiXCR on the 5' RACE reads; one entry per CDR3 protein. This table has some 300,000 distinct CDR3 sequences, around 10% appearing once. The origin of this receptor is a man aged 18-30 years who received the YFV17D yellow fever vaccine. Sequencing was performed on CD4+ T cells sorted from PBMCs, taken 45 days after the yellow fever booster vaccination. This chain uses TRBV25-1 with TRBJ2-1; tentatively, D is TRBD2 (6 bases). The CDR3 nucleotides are TGTGCCAGCAGTGAGTCCCCTGGTAGGGCGGGGAATGAGCAGTTCTTC. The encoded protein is CASSESPGRAGNEQFF.